This T cell receptor (beta chain) is from a study of T cell repertoires in cytomegalovirus infection. Study-level information: TCR beta signatures that were public indicated CMV infection and matching HLA type.

Trimming took off 5 bases at V and 5 bases at J, with 17 bases between the two ends. Germline CDR1 reads SGHTA; CDR2 reads FQGNSA. This CDR3 contains 15 residues. This clonotype was seen repeatedly, ten times or more. Its antigen is unidentified. Each CDR3 protein is one row after TCRdb ran MiXCR on the reads. The sample includes some 270,000 distinct CDR3 sequences, roughly a fifth of them seen just once. The chain carries TRBV7-2 and TRBJ2-3; no clear D. The sequenced sample was cultured PBMCs, obtained from culture after CMV antigen stimulation. This receptor was identified in a human donor in good health (CMV status not recorded). Some clones in this sample may be carry-over from other donors' samples. The CDR3 region has the DNA TGTGCCAGCAGCCCCCTTTCGGCTGGGAAAGATACGCAGTATTTT. Protein: CASSPLSAGKDTQYF.